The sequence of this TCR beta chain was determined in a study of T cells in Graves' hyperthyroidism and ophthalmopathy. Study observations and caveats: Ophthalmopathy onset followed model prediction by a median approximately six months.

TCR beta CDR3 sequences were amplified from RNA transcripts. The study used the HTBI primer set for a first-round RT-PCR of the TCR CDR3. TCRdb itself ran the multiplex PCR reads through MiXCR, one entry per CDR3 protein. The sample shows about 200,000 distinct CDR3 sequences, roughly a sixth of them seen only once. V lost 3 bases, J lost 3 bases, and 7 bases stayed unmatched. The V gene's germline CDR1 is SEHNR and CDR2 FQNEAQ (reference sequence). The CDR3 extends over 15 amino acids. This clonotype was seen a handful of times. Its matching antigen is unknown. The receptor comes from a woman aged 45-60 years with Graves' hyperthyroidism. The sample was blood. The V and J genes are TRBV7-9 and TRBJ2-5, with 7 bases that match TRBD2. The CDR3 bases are TGTGCCAGCAGCTTTAATTTGGGACTAAAAGAGACCCAGTACTTC. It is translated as CASSFNLGLKETQYF. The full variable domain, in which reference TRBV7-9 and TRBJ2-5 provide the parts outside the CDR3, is DTGVSQNPRHKITKRGQNVTFRCDPISEHNRLYWYRQTLGQGPEFLTYFQNEAQLEKSRLLSDRFSAERPKGSFSTLEIQRTEQGDSAMYLCASSFNLGLKETQYFGPGTRLLVL.